This TCR beta chain was sequenced in a study of shared clonotypes between healthy human individuals. Study-wide points: Incompleteness in sorted-subset sequencing, despite large depth, was shown by rarefaction. There were few donors, and this limited the genetic and exposure-history diversity represented.

It was at deep level that the assay was run. Repertoires were generated with immunoSEQ multiplex PCR, while TCRdb's copy carries only in-frame clones and drops some. The sample includes about 2.3 million clones, less than 95% seen only once; the top ten take approximately 0.4%. This CDR3 comprises 15 residues. Germline loops: CDR1 WNHNN, CDR2 SYGVQD (reference sequence). In its sample, this clone was seen once. Its antigen remains unidentified. Sequence at one end of the junction differs from germline and may be a read error. This receptor was taken from a man younger than 35 in good health. Some clones in this sample may be carry-over from other donors' samples. Material for sequencing was naive CD4+ T cells from PBMCs. Specified subset: CD45RA+ positively selected. The chain has TRBV10-1 and TRBJ2-1; 9 bases fit TRBD2. CDR3 in amino acids: CASSQSIAGVPEQFF. CDR3 bases: TGCGCCAGCAGTCAGTCAATAGCGGGAGTTCCTGAGCAGTTCTTC.